The 23 T cell receptor beta chains reported below all come from one sample, sequenced in a study of monozygotic twins with inflammatory bowel disease. TCRdb re-called the 5' RACE reads; one entry per CDR3 protein, DNA not given. The repertoire shows approximately 120,000 distinct CDR3 sequences; the top ten hold 9.5% to 15%. The sample taken for sequencing was blood. These receptors were obtained from a human donor with ulcerative colitis or Crohn's disease, or a healthy co-twin of an affected twin (not recorded which).

The rearrangement joins TRBV27 to TRBJ2-1; lacking DNA, the TRBD1 call made by TCRdb goes unchecked. Germline lookup yields CDR1 MNHEY and CDR2 SMNVEV (reference sequence). The CDR3 has 14 residues. The CDR3: CASMGQVSYNEQFF.

The gene calls are TRBV5-1 and TRBJ1-2. The CDR3 spans 14 residues. Germline-derived CDR1 and CDR2 are SGHRS and YFSETQ. This chain's CDR3 is CASSPNEGRDGYTF.

The V gene is TRBV20-1, the J gene TRBJ2-5; the TCRdb call, TRBD1, lacks DNA for checking. Germline loops: CDR1 DFQATT, CDR2 SNEGSKA (reference sequence). The CDR3 extends over 15 amino acids. The CDR3 sequence: CSAEGGATFQETQYF.

The chain joins TRBV19 to TRBJ2-1; TCRdb's D call, TRBD1, is unchecked because there is no DNA. Per germline, CDR1 LNHDA and CDR2 SQIVND (reference sequence). There are 15 residues in the CDR3. CDR3 amino acids: CASNARRGLHNEQFF.

The chain joins TRBV6-4 to TRBJ1-5; no DNA is available, so the TRBD1 call from TCRdb remains unchecked. The CDR3 has 20 residues. Germline V lookup: CDR1 MRHNA, CDR2 SNTAGT. The CDR3 sequence is CASRGPPPDRDSYSNQPQHF.

The chain links TRBV7-2 to TRBJ2-3. The CDR3 is 15 residues long. Germline-derived CDR1 and CDR2 are SGHTA and FQGNSA. The CDR3 is CASSFSTPTTDTQYF.

This chain joins TRBV7-2 and TRBJ2-2; there is no DNA to check the TCRdb D call of TRBD2. CDR1 is SGHTA and CDR2 is FQGNSA in the germline V gene. This CDR3 is built from 16 residues. CDR3: CASSLAGPYGTGELFF.

The V gene is TRBV12-3 or TRBV12-4, the J gene TRBJ2-3; checking the TCRdb D call of TRBD2 is not possible without DNA. This CDR3 is 18 amino acids long. The CDR3 sequence is CASSPLAGGNPSTDTQYF.

The chain combines TRBV20-1 with TRBJ1-4; there is no DNA to check the TCRdb D call of TRBD1. CDR3 size: 14 residues. Germline lookup yields CDR1 DFQATT and CDR2 SNEGSKA (reference sequence). The CDR3 region is CSAPRGAGMEKLFF.

The genes are TRBV20-1 and TRBJ2-3; TCRdb's D call of TRBD2 is untestable without DNA. CDR3 length: 13 residues. Germline CDR1 is DFQATT and CDR2 is SNEGSKA (reference sequence). The CDR3 is CSARGTSRDTQYF.

V usage is TRBV14 and J usage is TRBJ2-5; TCRdb's D call, TRBD1, is unchecked because there is no DNA. This CDR3 is 14 amino acids long. Germline V gene lookup returns CDR1 SGHDN and CDR2 FVKESK. CDR3 sequence: CASSFSDRAETQYF.

J is TRBJ2-1 and V is TRBV27; TCRdb selects TRBD1, and the lack of DNA leaves this call unchecked. The CDR3 consists of 16 residues. The V gene's germline CDR1 is MNHEY and CDR2 SMNVEV (reference sequence). CDR3: CASSSSGTGVGDEQFF.

The rearrangement uses TRBV20-1 and TRBJ2-2; TCRdb reports TRBD2, a call that lacks DNA to check it against. CDR1 and CDR2 from the germline V gene are DFQATT and SNEGSKA (reference sequence). This CDR3 contains 12 residues. This CDR3 is CSRGLNTGELFF.

The genes are TRBV4-1 and TRBJ2-1; TCRdb designates TRBD2, a call that cannot be tested without DNA. The CDR3 runs to 16 residues. Per germline, CDR1 MGHRA and CDR2 YSYEKL. The CDR3 here is CASSQPGTSLYNEQFF.

The V gene is TRBV5-1, the J gene TRBJ2-2; TCRdb's D call, TRBD1, is unchecked because there is no DNA. The V gene's germline CDR1 is SGHRS and CDR2 YFSETQ. This CDR3 contains 13 residues. The chain's CDR3 is CASSDRAGGELFF.

The V and J genes are TRBV5-1 and TRBJ2-2. In germline, CDR1 is SGHRS, CDR2 YFSETQ. The CDR3 consists of 16 residues. CDR3 amino acids: CASSSQVTANTGELFF.

The chain employs TRBV7-8 and TRBJ1-1. Looked up from germline, CDR1 is SGHVS and CDR2 is FQNEAQ. CDR3 size: 11 residues. CDR3: CASSGGTEAFF.

The gene calls are TRBV24-1 and TRBJ2-1; without DNA, the TCRdb call of TRBD1 cannot be checked. Germline V gene sequence: CDR1 KGHDR, CDR2 SFDVKD. The CDR3 is 12 amino acids. CDR3 region: CATSDGQNEQFF.

This chain links TRBV10-2 with TRBJ2-5; TCRdb's assignment of TRBD1 cannot be checked, as there is no DNA. Germline lookup yields CDR1 WSHSY and CDR2 SAAADI. The length of the CDR3 is 12 residues. The CDR3 spells CASSPTEETQYF.

This chain uses TRBV20-1 with TRBJ1-2. Germline V CDR1 and CDR2: DFQATT, SNEGSKA (reference sequence). This CDR3 is built from 13 residues. CDR3 protein: CSAMPDVGHGYTF.

The chain recombines TRBV11-2 with TRBJ2-7; TCRdb's D call of TRBD1 is untestable without DNA. This CDR3 region has 17 residues. CDR1 SGHAT and CDR2 FQNNGV come from the germline V gene. The CDR3 sequence: CASSLGETGTASYEQYF.

The J gene is TRBJ1-1, the V gene TRBV5-1; TCRdb calls TRBD1, which cannot be checked without DNA. Germline CDR1 and CDR2: SGHRS and YFSETQ. CDR3 size: 15 residues. CDR3 region: CASSSTGAMGTEAFF.

This CDR3 reads CASTSLAYTDTQYF. The rearrangement uses TRBV12-3 or TRBV12-4 and TRBJ2-3; the TCRdb D gene call, TRBD2, has no DNA to confirm it. The CDR3 is made up of 14 amino acids.